This entry features one T cell receptor (beta chain) sequence. Its antigen is unidentified. Patients were excluded for autoimmune disease history or systemic immunosuppression. The germline CDR1 and CDR2 sequences are SGHRS and YFSETQ. Trimming at V came to 4 bases and at J to 12 bases, leaving 12 bases not matched to a gene. The CDR3 extends over 15 amino acids. The sample belongs to a study of OX40 agonist ivuxolimab in advanced cancers. Study context: Three patients, one with hepatocellular carcinoma and two with cutaneous melanoma, responded partially. Whole-study results and caveats: CD4+ and CD8+ blood T cells expanded clonally by week 6 at 0.1 to 3.0 mg/kg. On average, CD8+ T cells showed a greater number of expanded clones than CD4+.

Using immunoSEQ multiplex PCR, the repertoire was profiled, and TCRdb retains in-frame clones only, with some absent. The table includes around 80,000 clones, about 87% detected once. The material sequenced was CD4+ or CD8+ T cells sorted from blood, taken in a trial of the OX40 agonist ivuxolimab. The origin of this receptor is an adult with an advanced solid tumor such as melanoma, head and neck, liver or kidney cancer. The rearrangement uses TRBV5-1 and TRBJ2-1, with TRBD2 matching 11 bases. CDR3 nucleotide sequence: TGCGCCAGCAGCCCGACTAGCGGGGTTACGGGTGCGCAGTTCTTC. Amino acids: CASSPTSGVTGAQFF. Using reference TRBV5-1 and TRBJ2-1 for the parts outside the CDR3, the full variable domain is KAGVTQTPRYLIKTRGQQVTLSCSPISGHRSVSWYQQTPGQGLQFLFEYFSETQRNKGNFPGRFSGRQFSNSRSEMNVSTLELGDSALYLCASSPTSGVTGAQFFGPGTRLTVL.